This entry describes one T cell receptor (beta chain). There are a few counts of this clone. Its binding antigen is unknown. Per-base quality was not reported, and no clone a single base away is much larger than it. TCRbeta rearrangements were sequenced from genomic DNA using the immunoSEQ assay at survey resolution. The study's own analysis went as follows. In the TCR sequencing data, the lowest productive clonotype frequency that could be detected was 2.59 x 10-5. Analyses included only productive TCRbeta rearrangements, meaning complete and in-frame sequences. The clonality of each sample was calculated as Simpson clonality in the immunoSEQ Analyzer version 3.0. Clones were grouped by frequency into very rare, small, medium, large (1-20%) or hyperexpanded (>20%) categories. Generation probabilities were estimated with OLGA 1.2.3, V-gene circos plots were made with VDJtools, specificities were looked up in VDJdb, and CDR3 motifs were identified with GLIPH. Not all clones reach the TCRdb copy of this immuneACCESS table, which keeps in-frame sequences only. Checked studies attribute under half of the gap to unresolved V genes and leave the rest unexplained. V and J calls and clone size are those listed in that table; D and trimming were worked out from the DNA. The sample has 30,000 to 40,000 clones on record, roughly 65% of them singletons. The ten largest clonotypes hold approximately 2.7% of the sample.

The healthy controls were over 30 blood donors, and the buffy coats of these donors were supplied by the Finnish Red Cross blood service. All TCR-sequenced material derived from peripheral blood: patient blood samples and healthy donor buffy coats. Peripheral blood mononuclear cells were isolated by Ficoll-Hypaque gradient centrifugation. CD4+ cells were magnetically purified from the buffy coats of healthy controls. The Gentra Puregene Cell and Tissue kit was used for genomic DNA extraction, and quantification was performed on a Qubit 2.0 fluorometer. Trimming accounts for 0 bases at V and 6 bases at J, while the number of junction bases matched to no gene is 7. The CDR3 spans 15 residues, from the cysteine through the phenylalanine. This entry keeps only the CDR3 DNA: 45 bases, framed from base 1. Taken from the germline V gene, the CDR1 and CDR2 loops are SGDLS and YYNGEE. These data come from a study of STAT5B mutations in CD4+ large granular lymphocyte leukemia (dated by TCRdb to 2022 to 2024). Regarding the complete study: Among the healthy controls, the CDR3 'QG' motif was associated with a particular HLA allele. The study compared the TCRbeta repertoires of patients with CD4+ T-cell large granular lymphocyte leukemia against the TCRbeta repertoires of healthy blood donors. The purity of purified fractions was confirmed by flow cytometry on FACSCanto II or FACSVerse to exceed 95% among lymphocytes.

Overall results and qualifications from the work: The data were not HLA-matched, and the relatively small sample size could explain the higher clonality seen in CD4+ compared with CD8+ T-LGLL. Each patient's main leukemic clonotypes were private, but roughly a quarter of these clonotypes showed up at low frequency in the non-leukemic repertoires of other patients. TRBV06-family usage was enriched among the top patient clones (8/27) compared with healthy controls (2/35). Greater clonality appeared to be present in CD4-sorted patient repertoires than in healthy CD4+ repertoires, and the difference was retained after the putative leukemic clones were removed.

The receptor was isolated from a human donor in good health. The rearranged segments are TRBV9 and TRBJ1-1, and 8 junctional nucleotides match TRBD1. The sequenced sample consisted of CD4+ T cells from blood buffy coats. The nucleotide sequence reads TGTGCCAGCAGCGTAGGACCGGACAGGGTGGCTGAAGCTTTCTTT. This gives the protein CASSVGPDRVAEAFF.